A single sample gave rise to the 20 T cell receptor beta chains below, sequenced in a study of cytomegalovirus exposure and HLA in healthy donors. 60 Vbeta and 13 Jbeta primers were used in PCR. The table came from immunoSEQ multiplex PCR; TCRdb's copy has only in-frame clones and leaves some out. The data contain over 100,000 clones, 79% of them singletons. The specimen was PBMCs. The origin of the receptors is a male donor in good health and CMV-seronegative.

The V call is TRBV5-1, the J call TRBJ1-2, with D tentatively TRBD1 (6 bases). The CDR3 sequence is 14 residues long. Germline values: CDR1 SGHRS, CDR2 YFSETQ. Trimming shortened V by 0 bases and J by 5 bases, and 11 bases separated the two germline ends. The CDR3 DNA follows: TGCGCCAGCAGCTTGGTTGGCAGGGGATATGGCTACACCTTC. Translation gives CASSLVGRGYGYTF.

With regard to this clone: One end of the junction is discordant with germline, which a read error may explain. The V call is TRBV7-9, the J call TRBJ2-7; a weak D match, TRBD1 (6 bases). Germline CDR1 is SEHNR and CDR2 is FQNEAQ (reference sequence). This CDR3 region has 15 residues. The CDR3 nucleotides read TGTTCCAGCAGTTCCCGACCGACAGGACCCTACGAGCAGTACTTC. This gives the protein CSSSSRPTGPYEQYF. Looking up the rest from reference TRBV7-9 and TRBJ2-7 gives the full variable domain: DTGVSQNPRHKITKRGQNVTFRCDPISEHNRLYWYRQTLGQGPEFLTYFQNEAQLEKSRLLSDRFSAERPKGSFSTLEIQRTEQGDSAMYLCSSSSRPTGPYEQYFGPGTRLTVT.

Points on this clone: One junction end does not reproduce the germline sequence, and a read error may be involved. The rearrangement joins TRBV7-2 to TRBJ1-1, with 7 bases identical to TRBD1. There are 14 residues in the CDR3. In germline, CDR1 is SGHTA, CDR2 FQGNSA. The CDR3 is CAGSRRDSNTEAFF. The CDR3 DNA sequence: TGTGCCGGCAGCCGCCGGGACAGTAACACTGAAGCTTTCTTT.

This chain connects TRBV5-5 to TRBJ2-7; TRBD1 is a possible D gene (6 bases). CDR1 SGHKS and CDR2 YYEKEE come from the germline V gene (reference sequence). V lost 2 bases and J 3 bases, leaving 12 bases between the germline ends. CDR3 length: 14 residues. The CDR3 loop reads CASSFGSGVYEQYF. DNA of the CDR3: TGTGCCAGCAGCTTCGGTTCAGGGGTCTACGAGCAGTACTTC.

V usage is TRBV7-8 and J usage is TRBJ1-3, with 7 bases that match TRBD1. Per the germline V gene, CDR1 is SGHVS and CDR2 is FQNEAQ. Germline trimming cut 5 bases from V and 2 bases from J; bases unmatched to any gene: 9. The CDR3 totals 16 residues. CDR3 region: CASSPGDRAAGNTIYF. The CDR3 DNA follows: TGTGCCAGCAGCCCTGGAGACAGGGCCGCTGGAAACACCATATATTTT.

The chain employs TRBV7-6 and TRBJ1-4, with unresolved D. Germline CDR1 reads SGHVS; CDR2 reads FNYEAQ. V lost 2 bases and J 7 bases, leaving 14 bases between the germline ends. The CDR3 is 15 amino acids. CDR3 region: CASSLSPERGEKLFF. The CDR3 coding sequence is TGTGCCAGCAGCTTAAGCCCCGAGCGGGGTGAAAAACTGTTTTTT.

V and J are TRBV6-5 and TRBJ1-4, with a weak D call TRBD1 (6 bases). V lost 2 bases, J lost 0 bases, and 7 bases lay in between. Germline V gene lookup returns CDR1 MNHEY and CDR2 SVGAGI. CDR3 size: 15 residues. CDR3 residues: CASSYHRATNEKLFF. CDR3 DNA: TGTGCCAGCAGTTACCACAGGGCAACTAATGAAAAACTGTTTTTT.

V usage is TRBV7-9 and J usage is TRBJ1-1, with 8 bases aligning to TRBD1. V dropped 4 bases and J dropped 1; count of bases not matched to a gene: 5. The germline CDR1 and CDR2 sequences are SEHNR and FQNEAQ (reference sequence). The CDR3 has 15 amino acids. For the CDR3, the DNA is TGTGCCAGCAGCTCAGACGGGACAGGGAACACTGAAGCTTTCTTT. Translated: CASSSDGTGNTEAFF.

The CDR3 is CASSLVPGENEQFF. CDR3 sequence (DNA): TGTGCCAGCAGCTTGGTCCCAGGGGAGAATGAGCAGTTCTTC. This chain joins TRBV5-4 and TRBJ2-1; tentative D call: TRBD1 (6 bases). The CDR3 has 14 amino acids. V was pared by 0 bases and J by 7 bases, with 11 bases between. Germline CDR1 SGHNT, CDR2 YYREEE (reference sequence).

This clone was counted a few times. The chain carries TRBV5-8 and TRBJ1-2; D remains unclear. The CDR3 sequence is 14 residues long. V was shortened by 0 bases and J by 0 bases, with 6 bases between the two germline ends. The germline CDR1 and CDR2 sequences are SGHTS and YDEGEE. The CDR3 region is CASSLVSANYGYTF. The CDR3 nucleotides are TGTGCCAGCAGCTTGGTTTCGGCTAACTATGGCTACACCTTC.

The chain is built from TRBV9 and TRBJ2-5; 8 bases line up with TRBD1. The last part of the DNA fits TRBJ2-7 better; the J call may be wrong. CDR3 length: 13 residues. In germline, CDR1 is SGDLS, CDR2 YYNGEE. Here the CDR3 DNA reads TGTGCCAGCAGCGCCCTAACAGGGGGCGAGCAGTACTTC. As protein: CASSALTGGEQYF.

The CDR3 DNA reads TGCGCCAGCAGCCAAGATCACGGGGGGCAGCCCCAGCATTTT. This sequence encodes CASSQDHGGQPQHF. The V call is TRBV4-1, the J call TRBJ1-5; possibly TRBD1 for D (5 bases). With 0 bases removed from V and 7 bases from J, the gap between germline ends came to 10 bases. The CDR3 length is 14 residues. Germline V gene sequence: CDR1 MGHRA, CDR2 YSYEKL.

The V and J genes are TRBV7-8 and TRBJ1-4; possibly TRBD1 for D (5 bases). Germline V gene sequence: CDR1 SGHVS, CDR2 FQNEAQ. The CDR3 runs to 17 residues. V lost 0 bases and J lost 8, with 19 bases in between. CDR3: CASSLAPDPGGREKLFF. For the CDR3, the DNA is TGTGCCAGCAGCTTAGCTCCCGACCCGGGGGGAAGGGAAAAACTGTTTTTT.

Concerning this clone: Other nucleotide sequences from this sample produce the same CDR3. The chain recombines TRBV9 with TRBJ1-1; D remains ambiguous. Germline CDR1 reads SGDLS; CDR2 reads YYNGEE. Trimming removed 0 bases from V and 1 base from J, with 7 bases in between. This CDR3 has 14 residues. CDR3: CASSVGGRNTEAFF. DNA of the CDR3: TGTGCCAGCAGCGTAGGAGGGAGGAACACTGAAGCTTTCTTT.

This clone was observed a handful of times. This chain connects TRBV6-5 to TRBJ2-7; D is possibly TRBD1 (5 bases). This CDR3 spans 14 amino acids. Trimming took off 2 bases at V and 0 bases at J, with 8 bases between the two ends. Germline V gene data show CDR1 as MNHEY and CDR2 as SVGAGI. For the CDR3, the DNA is TGTGCCAGCAGTTACACGACAGCCTCCTACGAGCAGTACTTC. Encoded protein: CASSYTTASYEQYF.

For this clone: At one end, the junction sequence differs from germline, possibly due to a read error. This chain joins TRBV7-9 and TRBJ1-2; 10 nucleotides match TRBD1. The CDR3 spans 12 residues. Germline V gene data show CDR1 as SEHNR and CDR2 as FQNEAQ (reference sequence). CDR3 sequence reads: CSSSGTGVGYTF. The CDR3 coding sequence is TGTTCCAGCAGCGGGACAGGGGTTGGCTACACCTTC.

The chain joins TRBV9 to TRBJ1-2, with a weak D call TRBD1 (5 bases). This CDR3 has 14 residues. CDR1 and CDR2 (germline): SGDLS, YYNGEE. The V end was cut by 1 base, the J end by 8 bases, with 15 bases between. This CDR3 reads CASSVLGEDWGYTF. CDR3 in DNA: TGTGCCAGCAGCGTACTGGGGGAGGACTGGGGCTACACCTTC.

Only one count was recorded for this clone. The genes are TRBV6-6 and TRBJ2-7; 12 bases agree with TRBD2. After removal of 6 bases from V and 4 bases from J, the junction contained 7 bases not matched to a gene. The CDR3 has 15 amino acids. Germline-derived CDR1 and CDR2 are MNHNY and SVGAGI (reference sequence). The CDR3 here is CASRPSSGGAYEQYF. The CDR3 bases are TGTGCCAGCAGGCCCTCTAGCGGGGGGGCGTACGAGCAGTACTTC.

V usage is TRBV5-4 and J usage is TRBJ2-1; TRBD1 might be the D (6 bases). Germline CDR1 reads SGHNT; CDR2 reads YYREEE (reference sequence). The V end was cut by 4 bases, the J end by 12 bases, with 26 bases between. This CDR3 has 16 amino acids. The CDR3 sequence: CASSQDNRVTAGGQFF. CDR3 sequence (DNA): TGTGCCAGCAGCCAGGATAACAGGGTAACGGCGGGTGGGCAGTTCTTC. Using reference TRBV5-4 and TRBJ2-1 for the parts outside the CDR3, the full variable domain is ETGVTQSPTHLIKTRGQQVTLRCSSQSGHNTVSWYQQALGQGPQFIFQYYREEENGRGNFPPRFSGLQFPNYSSELNVNALELDDSALYLCASSQDNRVTAGGQFFGPGTRLTVL.

The chain recombines TRBV27 with TRBJ1-2; no reliable D call. Germline V gene sequence: CDR1 MNHEY, CDR2 SMNVEV (reference sequence). V was clipped by 5 bases and J by 3 bases, with 16 bases between them. CDR3 length: 15 amino acids. CDR3: CASSPRGIGDYGYTF. The CDR3 coding sequence is TGTGCCAGCAGTCCACGTGGTATAGGAGACTATGGCTACACCTTC.